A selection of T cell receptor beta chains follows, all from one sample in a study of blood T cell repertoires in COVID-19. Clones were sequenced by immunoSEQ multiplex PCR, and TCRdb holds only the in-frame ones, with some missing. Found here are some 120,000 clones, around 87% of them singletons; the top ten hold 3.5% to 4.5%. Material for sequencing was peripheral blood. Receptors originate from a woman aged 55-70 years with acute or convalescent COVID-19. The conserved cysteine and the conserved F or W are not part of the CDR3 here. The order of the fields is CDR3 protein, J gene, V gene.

CDR3: ASSIDLPTSGIGETQY
J: TRBJ2-5
V: TRBV19

CDR3: ASRTSGTGAYGYT
J: TRBJ1-2
V: TRBV6-5

CDR3: ASSFQGSNTEAF
J: TRBJ1-1
V: TRBV27

CDR3: ASSRGGPQYEQY
J: TRBJ2-7
V: TRBV28

CDR3: ASTYRVDYGYT
J: TRBJ1-2
V: TRBV2

CDR3: ASSQVGAGPGELF
J: TRBJ2-2
V: TRBV4-1

CDR3: ASSLGRTGGNTIY
J: TRBJ1-3
V: TRBV11-3

CDR3: ASSHLRLGYNEQF
J: TRBJ2-1
V: TRBV7-9

CDR3: ASSLTGMTNTEAF
J: TRBJ1-1
V: TRBV6-5

CDR3: ASSLTGTSGNEQF
J: TRBJ2-1
V: TRBV7-3

CDR3: ASSIKGANTEAF
J: TRBJ1-1
V: TRBV19

CDR3: ASRGQGNTEAF
J: TRBJ1-1
V: TRBV27

CDR3: ASRAGGSNQPQH
J: TRBJ1-5
V: TRBV28

CDR3: ASSLGASGRIYNEQF
J: TRBJ2-1
V: TRBV28

CDR3: ASSPLFNEQF
J: TRBJ2-1
V: TRBV11-2

CDR3: AIKDPGQGSEKLF
J: TRBJ1-4
V: TRBV10-3

CDR3: AWSPGLVFYEQF
J: TRBJ2-1
V: TRBV30

CDR3: ASSNMGTGYEQY
J: TRBJ2-7
V: TRBV19

CDR3: ASSLPPTSGRAGRAYNEQF
J: TRBJ2-1
V: TRBV28

CDR3: ATSRDSAGPTLNTEAF
J: TRBJ1-1
V: TRBV15

CDR3: ASSLELGGTEAF
J: TRBJ1-1
V: TRBV11-2

CDR3: ASSMGRGNQPQH
J: TRBJ1-5
V: TRBV19

CDR3: ASSIRQGGGSAEAF
J: TRBJ1-1
V: TRBV19

CDR3: ASSRQVTGNTIY
J: TRBJ1-3
V: TRBV28

CDR3: ASSYSEVGGYT
J: TRBJ1-2
V: TRBV6-5

CDR3: ASRSTSGRYEQY
J: TRBJ2-7
V: TRBV28

CDR3: ASSQDWGGDRVTSFFGYT
J: TRBJ1-2
V: TRBV3-1/TRBV3-2

CDR3: ASSSGQQNTEAF
J: TRBJ1-1
V: TRBV5-8

CDR3: ASSPPGTGNSPLH
J: TRBJ1-6
V: TRBV3-1/TRBV3-2

CDR3: ASNRLAGYPDEQF
J: TRBJ2-1
V: TRBV5-1

CDR3: SVLGTYGYT
J: TRBJ1-2
V: TRBV29-1

CDR3: ASSPRDRAEAF
J: TRBJ1-1
V: TRBV18

CDR3: ASSEEVGTSGRPF
J: TRBJ2-1
V: TRBV6-1

CDR3: SARGRYEQY
J: TRBJ2-7
V: TRBV20-1

CDR3: ASSSAENYGYT
J: TRBJ1-2
V: TRBV28

CDR3: ASSLNRNTEAF
J: TRBJ1-1
V: TRBV11-2

CDR3: ASSLVGGRNTEAF
J: TRBJ1-1
V: TRBV11-1

CDR3: ASSSPKSGSYEQY
J: TRBJ2-7
V: TRBV7-9

CDR3: ASSVANAENSPLH
J: TRBJ1-6
V: TRBV9

CDR3: ASSFGTAYEQY
J: TRBJ2-7
V: TRBV7-8

CDR3: AISEEGWGTEAF
J: TRBJ1-1
V: TRBV10-3

CDR3: ATRIGTDNSPLH
J: TRBJ1-6
V: TRBV10-3

CDR3: ASSPRQGTTGNTIY
J: TRBJ1-3
V: TRBV7-9

CDR3: AWTDRSLTKSPYEQY
J: TRBJ2-7
V: TRBV30

CDR3: ASRSDTQGNQPQH
J: TRBJ1-5
V: TRBV19

CDR3: ASSFKALAGIDEQF
J: TRBJ2-1
V: TRBV7-3

CDR3: AASKQGSHEQF
J: TRBJ2-1
V: TRBV3-1/TRBV3-2

CDR3: ASSLELYEQY
J: TRBJ2-7
V: TRBV5-4

CDR3: ASSTRQGLGGNTIY
J: TRBJ1-3
V: TRBV28

CDR3: AWSTSSGANVLT
J: TRBJ2-6
V: TRBV30

CDR3: ASSIIAGGVSYEQY
J: TRBJ2-7
V: TRBV27

CDR3: ASSYTAGNFYGYT
J: TRBJ1-2
V: TRBV6-5